Below, one T cell receptor beta chain is given with its context. Its specificity is not known. Distinct nucleotide sequences in the sample also encode this CDR3. This sample was taken from a study of shared clonotypes between healthy human individuals. Study outcomes and limitations: Represented genetic and exposure-history diversity was restricted by having few donors. It was the non-shared clonotypes that had lower generation probabilities than clonotypes shared by all four donors. When naive CD4 clonotypes were compared across several donors, around 5% were shared.

Donors had no recently reported acute infections or vaccinations and were HIV-negative. The protocol was immunoSEQ multiplex PCR, while the TCRdb copy is restricted to in-frame clones and leaves out a portion. The sample records over 2 million clones, 85% to 95% being singletons. The length of the CDR3 is 12 residues. The germline V and J ends were trimmed by 2 bases and 5 bases, with 7 bases remaining between them. CDR1 is KGHSH, CDR2 LQKENI, per germline. Sequences were obtained from naive CD4+ T cells sorted from blood. Subset: CD45RA+ positively selected. This receptor was identified in a young man in good health. The rearrangement uses TRBV18 and TRBJ2-7; D is uncertain. CDR3 sequence reads: CASSPGGDEQYF. Written as DNA, the CDR3 is TGTGCCAGCTCACCAGGTGGGGACGAGCAGTACTTC.